The clone carrying this T cell receptor (beta chain) was seen a few times. Its matching antigen is unknown. This sample was included in a study of CD8 T cells in ankylosing spondylitis. Study-level findings and limits: A subset of motif variants has previously been described in the synovial fluid and blood of reactive arthritis.

Using its own MiXCR run on the 5' RACE reads, TCRdb lists one record per CDR3 protein. The table shows under 250,000 distinct CDR3 sequences, with about 10% occurring only once. CDR1 is SGHNT, CDR2 YENEEA, per germline. V was cut by 1 base and J by 6 bases, with 7 bases left in between. This CDR3 region has 12 residues. This receptor was obtained from a male donor with ankylosing spondylitis or in good health (not recorded which). Sequencing input: blood, either unsorted or a sorted T cell fraction (not recorded which). V usage is TRBV11-3 and J usage is TRBJ2-7; D unresolved. The CDR3 DNA reads TGTGCCAGCAGCTTAGGGTGGCGCGAGCAGTACTTC. This sequence encodes CASSLGWREQYF.